A few counts support the clone carrying this T cell receptor beta chain. Its antigen is not identified. These data come from a study of CD8 T cells in ankylosing spondylitis. Regarding the study as a whole: From matched ankylosing spondylitis synovial fluid, disease-linked clones were reportedly recovered at significantly enriched levels. What appeared characteristic of ankylosing spondylitis blood was a TCR beta motif of several highly homologous variants.

Trimming took 4 bases from V and 3 from J, leaving 13 bases between them. The CDR3 spans 14 residues. TCRdb analysed the 5' RACE reads with MiXCR anew, one entry per CDR3 protein. This table has over 700,000 distinct CDR3 sequences, about 20% appearing once. The material sequenced was blood, either unsorted or a sorted T cell fraction (not recorded which). V usage is TRBV12-3 or TRBV12-4 and J usage is TRBJ2-7; a possible D gene is TRBD2 (5 bases). The clonotype originates from a male donor with ankylosing spondylitis. The CDR3 reads CASSYAPRGYEQYF. CDR3 bases: TGTGCCAGCAGTTATGCGCCCCGGGGCTACGAGCAGTACTTC.